This T cell receptor (beta chain) was captured by sequencing in a study of cytomegalovirus exposure and HLA in healthy donors. Study as a whole: The 95 to 150 validation repertoires used the same platform as the 650 to 850 first-cohort repertoires, a later analysis reported.

Here immunoSEQ multiplex PCR was the method, and the copy in TCRdb shows in-frame clones only, minus some. The data contain about 200,000 clones, approximately 87% of them singletons. This CDR3 comprises 14 residues. After removal of 6 bases from V and 2 bases from J, the junction contained 6 bases not matched to a gene. From the roughly 110-subject validation cohort, which was separate from the roughly 610-subject first cohort, the donors were drawn. Note on this clone: What it recognizes is unknown.

Notes on the study in general: The authors listed over 150 TCR beta chains as cytomegalovirus-associated. The finding came from a later analysis; first-cohort TCR clusters tended to co-occur in the 110 or so validation repertoires.

The sample comprised PBMCs. This TCR came from a young woman in good health and CMV-seronegative. This chain links TRBV6-7 with TRBJ2-5, with 7 bases matching TRBD2. TRBV6-7 is identified as an open reading frame with a role that is uncertain. The CDR3 loop is CASRNQGGQETQYF. The CDR3 DNA reads as TGTGCCAGCAGAAATCAGGGAGGGCAAGAGACCCAGTACTTC.